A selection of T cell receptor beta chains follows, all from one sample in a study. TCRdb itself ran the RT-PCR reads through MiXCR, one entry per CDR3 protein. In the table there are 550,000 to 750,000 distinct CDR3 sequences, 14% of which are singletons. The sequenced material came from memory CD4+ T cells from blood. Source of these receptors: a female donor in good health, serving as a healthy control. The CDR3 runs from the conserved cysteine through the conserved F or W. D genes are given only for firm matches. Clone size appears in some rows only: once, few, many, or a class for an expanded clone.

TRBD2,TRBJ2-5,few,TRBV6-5,CASSYGRSSGRRETQYF,TGTGCCAGCAGTTATGGGAGATCTAGCGGGAGAAGAGAGACCCAGTACTTC
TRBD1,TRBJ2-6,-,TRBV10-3,CAIRGQGGSGANVLTF,TGTGCCATCAGGGGACAGGGGGGCTCTGGGGCCAACGTCCTGACTTTC
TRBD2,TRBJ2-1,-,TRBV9,CASTHGGSGTVYEQFF,TGTGCCAGCACCCACGGGGGTAGCGGGACGGTCTATGAGCAGTTCTTC
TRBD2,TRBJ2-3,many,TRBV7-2,CASSPWASGNTDTQYF,TGTGCCAGCAGCCCATGGGCTAGCGGAAACACAGATACGCAGTATTTT
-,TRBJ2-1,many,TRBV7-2,CASSLGGLAAEQFF,TGTGCCAGCAGCTTAGGGGGGCTAGCGGCTGAGCAGTTCTTC
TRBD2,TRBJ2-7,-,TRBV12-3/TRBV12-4,CANEARGRTSGRAVSYEQYF,TGTGCCAACGAAGCGAGGGGGAGGACTAGCGGGAGGGCCGTTTCCTACGAGCAGTACTTC
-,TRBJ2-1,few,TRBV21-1,CASSSDRSSSYNEQFF,TGTGCCAGCAGTTCGGACAGGTCGAGTTCTTACAATGAGCAGTTCTTC
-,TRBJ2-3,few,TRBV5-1,CASSIGQGDSTDTQYF,TGCGCCAGCAGCATAGGACAAGGGGATAGCACAGATACGCAGTATTTT
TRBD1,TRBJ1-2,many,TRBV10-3,CAIADRGNGRDGYTF,TGTGCCATTGCGGACAGGGGAAACGGTCGAGATGGCTACACCTTC
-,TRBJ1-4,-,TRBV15,CATRHTNEKLFF,TGTGCCACCAGACACACTAATGAAAAACTGTTTTTT
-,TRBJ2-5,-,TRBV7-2,CASSLPVSQETQYF,TGTGCCAGCAGCTTACCAGTTTCACAAGAGACCCAGTACTTC
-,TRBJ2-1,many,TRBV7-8,CASTQQGGTRNEQFF,TGTGCCAGCACCCAACAGGGTGGGACGAGGAATGAGCAGTTCTTC
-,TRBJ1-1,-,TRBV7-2,CASSLFTGENTEAFF,TGTGCCAGCAGCTTGTTTACGGGGGAAAACACTGAAGCTTTCTTT
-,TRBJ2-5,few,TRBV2,CASTQRPPASGETQYF,TGTGCCAGCACCCAGCGGCCTCCGGCGTCCGGGGAGACCCAGTACTTC
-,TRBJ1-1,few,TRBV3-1,CASSQVLRDPKAFF,TGTGCCAGCAGCCAAGTATTAAGGGACCCAAAAGCTTTCTTT
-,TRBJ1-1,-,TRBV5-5,CASSGLGGANTEAFF,TGTGCCAGCAGCGGTTTAGGAGGGGCAAACACTGAAGCTTTCTTT
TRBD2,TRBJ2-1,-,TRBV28,CASNVLAGGPNEQFF,TGTGCCAGCAACGTGCTAGCGGGAGGGCCTAATGAGCAGTTCTTC
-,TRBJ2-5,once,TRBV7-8,CASRIADRETQYF,TGTGCCAGCAGGATAGCGGATAGGGAGACCCAGTACTTC
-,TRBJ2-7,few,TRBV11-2,CASSLEARYEQYF,TGTGCCAGCAGCTTAGAGGCTCGGTACGAGCAGTACTTC
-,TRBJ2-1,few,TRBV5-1,CASSLGQGSGDEQFF,TGCGCCAGCAGCTTGGGACAGGGTAGCGGCGATGAGCAGTTCTTC
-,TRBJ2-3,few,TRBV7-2,CASSFGSVVDTQYF,TGTGCCAGCAGCTTCGGTAGCGTGGTAGATACGCAGTATTTT
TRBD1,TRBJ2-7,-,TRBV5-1,CASSGTGTGEYEQYF,TGCGCCAGCAGCGGAACCGGGACAGGGGAGTACGAGCAGTACTTC
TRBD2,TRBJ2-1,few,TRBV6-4,CASSQREGRTNEQFF,TGTGCCAGCAGTCAGCGGGAGGGCCGGACCAATGAGCAGTTCTTC
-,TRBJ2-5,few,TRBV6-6,CASRSRSRETQYF,TGTGCCAGCAGATCGAGGTCGCGGGAGACCCAGTACTTC
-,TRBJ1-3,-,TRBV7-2,CASSFLQPSSGNTIYF,TGTGCCAGCAGCTTCCTACAACCTAGCTCTGGAAACACCATATATTTT
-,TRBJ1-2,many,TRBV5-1,CASELTGSGYGYTF,TGCGCCAGCGAACTTACAGGGAGCGGCTATGGCTACACCTTT
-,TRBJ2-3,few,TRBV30,CAWSHGGADTQYF,TGTGCCTGGAGTCATGGCGGCGCAGATACGCAGTATTTT
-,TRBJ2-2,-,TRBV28,CATSIWGIGGELFF,TGTGCCACCTCAATCTGGGGGATCGGCGGGGAGCTGTTTTTT
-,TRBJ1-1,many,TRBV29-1,CSVEVVGTEAFF,TGCAGCGTTGAAGTAGTTGGAACTGAAGCTTTCTTT
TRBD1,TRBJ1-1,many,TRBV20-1,CSAREPRRGVENTEAFF,TGCAGTGCTAGAGAGCCCCGCAGGGGGGTCGAGAACACTGAAGCTTTCTTT
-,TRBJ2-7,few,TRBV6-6,CASSYSLQGSYEQYF,TGTGCCAGCAGTTACTCGTTGCAGGGTTCATACGAGCAGTACTTC
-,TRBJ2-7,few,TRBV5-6,CASSLYRTYEQYF,TGTGCCAGCAGCTTGTACAGGACTTACGAGCAGTACTTC
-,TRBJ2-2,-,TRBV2,CASKQGEATGELFF,TGTGCCAGCAAACAGGGCGAGGCCACCGGGGAGCTGTTTTTT
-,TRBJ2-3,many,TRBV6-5,CASRGPPGYNTDTQYF,TGTGCCAGCAGAGGGCCTCCAGGGTACAACACAGATACGCAGTATTTT
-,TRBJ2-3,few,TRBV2,CATHRVYTDTQYF,TGTGCCACGCACCGGGTGTACACAGATACGCAGTATTTT
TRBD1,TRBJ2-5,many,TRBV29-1,CSSGQIQETQYF,TGCAGCTCGGGACAGATTCAAGAGACCCAGTACTTC
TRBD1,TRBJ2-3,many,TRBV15,CATSRERTGLTDTQYF,TGTGCCACCAGCAGAGAGAGGACAGGACTCACAGATACGCAGTATTTT
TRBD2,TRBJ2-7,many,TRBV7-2,CASSRGLAGEYEQYF,TGTGCCAGCAGCAGGGGACTAGCGGGGGAATACGAGCAGTACTTC
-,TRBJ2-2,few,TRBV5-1,CASSLDRGSNTGELFF,TGCGCCAGCAGCTTGGATAGGGGATCGAACACCGGGGAGCTGTTTTTT
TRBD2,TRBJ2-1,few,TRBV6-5,CASSPGLGLGEQFF,TGTGCCAGCAGCCCGGGACTAGGGCTCGGTGAGCAGTTCTTC
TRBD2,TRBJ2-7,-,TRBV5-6,CASSNPREAAGSYEQYF,TGTGCCAGCAGCAACCCTCGGGAGGCTGCCGGCTCCTACGAGCAGTACTTC
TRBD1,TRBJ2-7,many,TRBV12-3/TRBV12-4,CASAGDSAYEQYF,TGTGCCAGCGCAGGGGACAGTGCCTACGAGCAGTACTTC
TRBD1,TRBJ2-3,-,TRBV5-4,CASSSQGTTDTQYF,TGTGCCAGCAGCTCACAGGGGACCACAGATACGCAGTATTTT
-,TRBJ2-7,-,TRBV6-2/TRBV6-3,CASSPYQGEQYF,TGTGCCAGCAGTCCATACCAGGGCGAGCAGTACTTC
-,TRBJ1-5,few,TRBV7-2,CASSYEGGFGNQPQHF,TGTGCCAGCAGCTACGAGGGGGGATTCGGCAATCAGCCCCAGCATTTT
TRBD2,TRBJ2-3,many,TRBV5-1,CASSLPTASGRDTQYF,TGCGCCAGCAGCTTGCCCACGGCTAGCGGGAGAGATACGCAGTATTTT
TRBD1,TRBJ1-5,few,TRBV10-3,CAISEGQANQPQHF,TGTGCCATCAGTGAGGGACAGGCCAATCAGCCCCAGCATTTT
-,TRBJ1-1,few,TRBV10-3,CAISESRGKNTEAFF,TGTGCCATCAGTGAGTCGAGGGGTAAGAACACTGAAGCTTTCTTT